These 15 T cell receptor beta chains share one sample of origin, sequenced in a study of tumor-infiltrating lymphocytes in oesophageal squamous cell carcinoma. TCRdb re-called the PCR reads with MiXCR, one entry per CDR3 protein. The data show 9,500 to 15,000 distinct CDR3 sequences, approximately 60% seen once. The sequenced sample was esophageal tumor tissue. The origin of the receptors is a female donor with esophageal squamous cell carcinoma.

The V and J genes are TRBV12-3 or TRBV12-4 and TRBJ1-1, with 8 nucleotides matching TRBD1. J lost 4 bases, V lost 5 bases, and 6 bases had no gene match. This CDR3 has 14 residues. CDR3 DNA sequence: TGTGCCAGCAGTATGGAAACAGGGGGCACTGAAGCTTTCTTT. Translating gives CASSMETGGTEAFF.

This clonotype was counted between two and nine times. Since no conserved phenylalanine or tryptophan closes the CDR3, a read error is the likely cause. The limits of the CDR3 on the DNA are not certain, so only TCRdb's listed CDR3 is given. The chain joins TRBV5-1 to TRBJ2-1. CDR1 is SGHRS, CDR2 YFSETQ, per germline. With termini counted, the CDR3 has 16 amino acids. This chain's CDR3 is CASSLDSYGVGYTFGS.

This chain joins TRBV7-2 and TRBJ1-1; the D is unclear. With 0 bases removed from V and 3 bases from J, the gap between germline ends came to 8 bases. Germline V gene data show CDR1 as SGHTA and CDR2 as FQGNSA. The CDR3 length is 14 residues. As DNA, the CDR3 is TGTGCCAGCAGCTTAGCGCGGAGAGACACTGAAGCTTTCTTT. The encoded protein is CASSLARRDTEAFF.

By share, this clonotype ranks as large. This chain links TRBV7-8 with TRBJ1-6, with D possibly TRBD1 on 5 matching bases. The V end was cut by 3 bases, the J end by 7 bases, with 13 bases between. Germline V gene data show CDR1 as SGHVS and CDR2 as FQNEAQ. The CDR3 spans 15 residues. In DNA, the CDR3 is TGTGCCAGCAGCTTGGGGACCCTGGGCAATTCACCCCTCCACTTT. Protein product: CASSLGTLGNSPLHF.

CDR3 DNA: TGTGCCAGCAGCCATACCGGGACTAGCGTTTACAATGAGCAGTTCTTC. Translation gives CASSHTGTSVYNEQFF. The V and J genes are TRBV7-2 and TRBJ2-1; 10 bases are shared with TRBD2. Germline V gene data show CDR1 as SGHTA and CDR2 as FQGNSA. The CDR3 covers 16 residues. J lost 4 bases, V lost 5 bases, and 8 bases had no gene match.

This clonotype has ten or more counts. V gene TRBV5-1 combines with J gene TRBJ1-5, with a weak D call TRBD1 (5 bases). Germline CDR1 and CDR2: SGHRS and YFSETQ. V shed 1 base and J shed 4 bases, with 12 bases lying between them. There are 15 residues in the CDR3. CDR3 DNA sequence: TGCGCCAGCAGCTTGCGGGGGGACCGTAATCAGCCCCAGCATTTT. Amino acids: CASSLRGDRNQPQHF.

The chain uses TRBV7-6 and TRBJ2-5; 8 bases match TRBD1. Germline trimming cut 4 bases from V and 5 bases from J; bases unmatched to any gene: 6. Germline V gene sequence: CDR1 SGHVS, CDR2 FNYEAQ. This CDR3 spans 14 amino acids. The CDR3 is CASSSGTGEETQYF. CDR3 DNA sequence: TGTGCCAGCAGCTCCGGGACAGGAGAGGAGACCCAGTACTTC.

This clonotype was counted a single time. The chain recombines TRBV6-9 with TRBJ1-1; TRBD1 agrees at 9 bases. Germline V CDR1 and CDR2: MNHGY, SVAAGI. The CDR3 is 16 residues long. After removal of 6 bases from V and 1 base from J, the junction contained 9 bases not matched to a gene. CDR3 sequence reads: CASRAGTGRQNTEAFF. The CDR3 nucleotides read TGTGCCAGCAGGGCTGGGACAGGGAGACAGAACACTGAAGCTTTCTTT.

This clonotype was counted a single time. This CDR3 reads CASSLVRENNSPLHF. The CDR3 nucleotides read TGTGCCAGCAGCTTAGTGCGGGAAAACAATTCACCCCTCCACTTT. The rearrangement links TRBV7-2 to TRBJ1-1; D ambiguous. The J call is doubtful: the DNA matches TRBJ1-6 better. This CDR3 has 15 amino acids. Germline CDR1 is SGHTA and CDR2 is FQGNSA.

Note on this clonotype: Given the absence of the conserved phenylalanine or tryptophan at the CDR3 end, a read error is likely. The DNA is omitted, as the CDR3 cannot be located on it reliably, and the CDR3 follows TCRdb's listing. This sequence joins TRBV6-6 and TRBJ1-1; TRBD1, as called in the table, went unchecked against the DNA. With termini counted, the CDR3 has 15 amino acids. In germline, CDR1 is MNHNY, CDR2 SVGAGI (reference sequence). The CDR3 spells CASSYSNRGEQFFGP.

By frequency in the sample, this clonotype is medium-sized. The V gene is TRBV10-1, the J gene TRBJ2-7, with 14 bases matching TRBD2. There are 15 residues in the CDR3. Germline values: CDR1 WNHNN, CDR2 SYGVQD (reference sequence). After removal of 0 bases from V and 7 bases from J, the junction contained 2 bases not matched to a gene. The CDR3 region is CASSESGLAGEEQYF. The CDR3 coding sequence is TGCGCCAGCAGTGAGTCGGGACTAGCGGGAGAAGAGCAGTACTTC.

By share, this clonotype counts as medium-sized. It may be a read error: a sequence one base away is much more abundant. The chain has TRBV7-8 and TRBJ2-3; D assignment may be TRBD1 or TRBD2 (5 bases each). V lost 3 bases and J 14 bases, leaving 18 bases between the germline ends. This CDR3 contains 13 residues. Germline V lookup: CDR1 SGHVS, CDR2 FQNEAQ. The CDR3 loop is CASSFTGSGELYF. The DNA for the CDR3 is TGTGCCAGCAGCTTCACAGGCTCCGGGGAGCTGTATTTT.

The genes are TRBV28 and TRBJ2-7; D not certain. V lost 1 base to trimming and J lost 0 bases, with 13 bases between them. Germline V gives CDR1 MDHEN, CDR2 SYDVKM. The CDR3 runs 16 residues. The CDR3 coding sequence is TGTGCCAGCAGTTTATTATCTCCACTATTCTCCTACGAGCAGTACTTC. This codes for CASSLLSPLFSYEQYF.

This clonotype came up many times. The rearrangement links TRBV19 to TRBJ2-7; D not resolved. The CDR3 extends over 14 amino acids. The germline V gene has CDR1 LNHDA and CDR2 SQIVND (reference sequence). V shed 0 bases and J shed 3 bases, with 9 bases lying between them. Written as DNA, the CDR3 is TGTGCCAGTAGTATAGATGGGCAGTTCTACGAGCAGTACTTC. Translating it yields CASSIDGQFYEQYF.

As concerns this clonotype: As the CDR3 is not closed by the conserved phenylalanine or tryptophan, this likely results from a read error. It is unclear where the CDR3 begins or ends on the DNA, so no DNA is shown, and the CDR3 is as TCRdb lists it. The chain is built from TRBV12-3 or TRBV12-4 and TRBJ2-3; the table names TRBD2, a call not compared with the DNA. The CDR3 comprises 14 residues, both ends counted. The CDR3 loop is CASSRPGGEQYFGP.